These 29 T cell receptor beta chains were all obtained from the same sample, sequenced in a study of T-cell reconstitution after alpha-beta-depleted transplantation in children. TCRbeta library construction was performed incorporating unique molecular identifiers. Each CDR3 protein gets one entry after TCRdb re-called the PCR reads with MiXCR. Of about 270,000 distinct CDR3 sequences in the sample, almost 10% are singletons; the top ten hold over 9%. Sequenced material: PBMCs from the stem cell graft donor, taken from the stem cell graft. These receptors all come from a human donor who donated a stem cell graft to a child with SCID.

Ten or more counts support this clonotype. The rearrangement joins TRBV7-8 to TRBJ2-3; a possible D gene is TRBD1 (6 bases). This CDR3 is 15 amino acids long. V dropped 4 bases and J dropped 1 base, with 12 bases sitting between them. Germline CDR1 SGHVS, CDR2 FQNEAQ. The CDR3 DNA reads as TGTGCCAGCAGCTCATATACAGGGCGCACAGATACGCAGTATTTT. Translated: CASSSYTGRTDTQYF.

This clonotype was seen repeatedly, ten times or more. The chain employs TRBV3-1 and TRBJ2-3; D might be TRBD2 (7 bases). The CDR3 spans 18 residues. The ends were cut back, 6 bases at V and 3 bases at J, with 25 bases in the middle. Germline loops: CDR1 LGHDT, CDR2 YNNKEL (reference sequence). The CDR3 DNA is TGTGCCAGCAGTAAAGGGGGGGTCGGTAGGGTGACGACAGATACGCAGTATTTT. Encoded protein: CASSKGGVGRVTTDTQYF.

This clonotype was observed a few times. The rearrangement links TRBV6-1 to TRBJ2-1; 14 nucleotides align to TRBD2. CDR1 and CDR2 (germline): MNHNS, SASEGT. V shed 8 bases and J 9 bases; nucleotides not matched to a gene: 12. The length of the CDR3 is 16 residues. As DNA, the CDR3 is TGTGCCAGCGCCCCCGGACTAGCGGGGGGCCAGGGTGAGCAGTTCTTC. Its protein product is CASAPGLAGGQGEQFF.

This clonotype was observed at least ten times. The chain joins TRBV12-3 or TRBV12-4 to TRBJ2-7; D could derive from TRBD1 or TRBD2 (5 bases each). The V end was cut by 7 bases, the J end by 6 bases, with 25 bases between. The CDR3 is 16 amino acids. The CDR3 reads CASTTGVTGPISEQYF. The CDR3, as DNA: TGTGCCAGCACCACTGGGGTCACGGGGCCCATATCCGAGCAGTACTTC.

In regard to this clonotype: A much larger clone differs from this one at a single base, so this may be a read error. The rearrangement joins TRBV27 to TRBJ1-1; 9 bases are a match to TRBD1. CDR1 and CDR2 (germline): MNHEY, SMNVEV (reference sequence). With V trimmed by 11 bases and J by 5 bases, 9 bases remained unmatched. This CDR3 spans 13 amino acids. CDR3 sequence: CAGGRQGVTEAFF. In DNA form, the CDR3 reads TGTGCCGGCGGCAGACAGGGGGTAACTGAAGCTTTCTTT.

Only a few counts were recorded for this clonotype. The V gene is TRBV20-1, the J gene TRBJ2-3, with D possibly being TRBD2 (6 bases). In germline, CDR1 is DFQATT, CDR2 SNEGSKA (reference sequence). Trimming took 6 bases from V and 4 from J, leaving 14 bases between them. The CDR3 consists of 13 residues. This chain's CDR3 is CSARDLIADTQYF. Here the CDR3 DNA reads TGCAGTGCCCGGGACTTAATCGCAGATACGCAGTATTTT.

This rearrangement joins TRBV18 to TRBJ2-7; a possible D gene is TRBD1 (6 bases). CDR1 and CDR2 from the germline V gene are KGHSH and LQKENI. This CDR3 has 14 residues. V was clipped by 0 bases and J by 4 bases, with 10 bases between them. CDR3 region: CASSPPYRVYEQYF. DNA of the CDR3: TGTGCCAGCTCACCACCGTACAGGGTTTACGAGCAGTACTTC. Full variable domain (outside the CDR3, taken from reference TRBV18 and TRBJ2-7): NAGVMQNPRHLVRRRGQEARLRCSPMKGHSHVYWYRQLPEEGLKFMVYLQKENIIDESGMPKERFSAEFPKEGPSILRIQQVVRGDSAAYFCASSPPYRVYEQYFGPGTRLTVT.

This clonotype showed up just a few times. The J gene is TRBJ2-1, the V gene TRBV5-1; 16 bases are a match to TRBD2. Losses at the gene ends were 4 bases for V and 9 bases for J; bases not matched to a gene: 7. The CDR3 extends over 16 amino acids. Germline CDR1 is SGHRS and CDR2 is YFSETQ. CDR3: CASSGTSGGAGGEQFF. For the CDR3, the DNA is TGCGCCAGCAGCGGGACTAGCGGGGGGGCCGGGGGTGAGCAGTTCTTC.

The chain couples TRBV6-1 to TRBJ2-1, with 10 bases that match TRBD2. The V and J ends lost 11 bases and 2 bases, in that order; junction bases with no gene match: 12. CDR1 MNHNS and CDR2 SASEGT come from the germline V gene. This CDR3 is 16 amino acids long. Written as DNA, the CDR3 is TGTGCCCTCCAAGAAGGAGCGGGGGGGCCCTACAATGAGCAGTTCTTC. It translates to CALQEGAGGPYNEQFF.

CDR3 nucleotides: TGTGCCAGCGTTCTCAGCACCACCGGGGAGCTGTTTTTT. This sequence encodes CASVLSTTGELFF. The chain carries TRBV6-5 and TRBJ2-2; no definite D call. Germline V gene lookup returns CDR1 MNHEY and CDR2 SVGAGI. The V end lost 8 bases, the J end lost 4 bases, and 11 bases lay between the germline ends. The CDR3 is made up of 13 amino acids.

This clonotype appeared many times. The gene calls are TRBV20-1 and TRBJ2-7, with 7 bases fitting TRBD2. Germline V CDR1 and CDR2: DFQATT, SNEGSKA (reference sequence). The CDR3 contains 14 residues. The junction had 9 bases not matched to a gene; V was cut back by 5 bases and J by 2 bases. CDR3 sequence reads: CSARRGGNAYEQYF. In DNA form, the CDR3 reads TGCAGTGCTCGAAGGGGAGGGAATGCCTACGAGCAGTACTTC.

This clonotype has just a few counts. The chain links TRBV7-9 to TRBJ1-4; possible D gene TRBD1, 5 bases. CDR3 length: 13 amino acids. Germline V lookup: CDR1 SEHNR, CDR2 FQNEAQ (reference sequence). The V end was cut by 7 bases, the J end by 7 bases, with 13 bases between. CDR3 nucleotides: TGTGCCAGCACCCAGGGTTGGGCTGAAAAACTGTTTTTT. Encoded protein: CASTQGWAEKLFF.

This clonotype has ten or more counts. The chain recombines TRBV20-1 with TRBJ2-1; TRBD2 aligns across 15 bases. The CDR3 runs to 15 residues. J was trimmed by 9 bases and V by 5 bases; bases with no gene match: 8. Germline V gene data show CDR1 as DFQATT and CDR2 as SNEGSKA (reference sequence). CDR3 nucleotide sequence: TGCAGTGCTGGGGGACTAGCGGGGGGAGGTAGTGAGCAGTTCTTC. This translates into CSAGGLAGGGSEQFF.

The sample holds many counts of this clonotype. J is TRBJ1-1 and V is TRBV9; D perhaps matches TRBD1 (6 bases). Germline V gene lookup returns CDR1 SGDLS and CDR2 YYNGEE. V was shortened by 0 bases and J by 5 bases, with 11 bases between the two germline ends. This CDR3 spans 14 amino acids. The CDR3: CASSVATGGTEAFF. The CDR3 DNA is TGTGCCAGCAGCGTAGCGACAGGTGGTACTGAAGCTTTCTTT.

The rearrangement links TRBV20-1 to TRBJ2-2; the D is unclear. Between the trimmed V and J ends, which lost 5 bases and 0 bases, there was a span of 1 base. The CDR3 consists of 11 residues. From germline, CDR1 is DFQATT and CDR2 SNEGSKA (reference sequence). This CDR3 is CSAPNTGELFF. CDR3 nucleotides: TGCAGTGCTCCGAACACCGGGGAGCTGTTTTTT.

In its sample, this clonotype was seen a few times. This CDR3 reads CASRDRAGGYGYTF. The CDR3 coding sequence is TGTGCCAGCAGGGACAGGGCCGGTGGCTATGGCTACACCTTC. V is TRBV6-4 and J is TRBJ1-2; 8 bases align to TRBD1. The trim removed 6 bases at V and 4 bases at J, leaving 7 bases unmatched. Germline assignment: CDR1 MRHNA and CDR2 SNTAGT. CDR3 length: 14 residues.

In its sample, this clonotype was seen a few times. The rearrangement uses TRBV2 and TRBJ2-1; the match to TRBD1 covers 9 bases. Germline CDR1 is SNHLY and CDR2 is FYNNEI. The CDR3 covers 14 residues. The V gene end was trimmed by 8 bases and the J gene end by 4 bases; junction bases not matched to a gene: 6. The CDR3 nucleotides are TGTGCCAGCGGCCGGGACAGGGCTTACAATGAGCAGTTCTTC. Its translation: CASGRDRAYNEQFF.

The chain links TRBV12-3 or TRBV12-4 to TRBJ2-7; either TRBD1 or TRBD2 may fit D (5 bases each). This CDR3 is 13 amino acids long. V was trimmed by 5 bases and J by 4 bases, leaving 12 bases between them. The CDR3 loop reads CASSIGTLYEQYF. For the CDR3, the DNA is TGTGCCAGCAGTATCGGGACGCTTTACGAGCAGTACTTC.

The J gene is TRBJ2-3, the V gene TRBV6-1, with a weak D call TRBD2 (5 bases). Trimming took 5 bases from V and 2 from J, leaving 17 bases between them. Germline CDR1 reads MNHNS; CDR2 reads SASEGT. The CDR3 is 16 amino acids. The CDR3 sequence: CASSPLLALHTDTQYF. The CDR3 DNA is TGTGCCAGCAGTCCCCTCCTAGCCTTACACACAGATACGCAGTATTTT.

This clonotype was seen more than once but under ten times. This sequence joins TRBV5-1 and TRBJ2-7; unclear D gene. The V end was cut by 5 bases, the J end by 0 bases, with 9 bases between. The CDR3 covers 13 residues. Germline V gene sequence: CDR1 SGHRS, CDR2 YFSETQ. The CDR3 DNA reads TGCGCCAGCAGGCCTCTAAGCTCCTACGAGCAGTACTTC. Protein sequence: CASRPLSSYEQYF.

Regarding this clonotype: The junction shows a germline mismatch at one end, possibly a read error. This chain uses TRBV10-2 with TRBJ2-1, with TRBD1 matching 8 bases. This CDR3 is built from 15 residues. The germline CDR1 and CDR2 sequences are WSHSY and SAAADI. The CDR3 DNA is TGCACCAGCAGTGAAAGGACAGGGTCTTTGAATGAGCAGTTCTTC. Translating gives CTSSERTGSLNEQFF.

This clonotype was counted between two and nine times. V and J are TRBV12-3 or TRBV12-4 and TRBJ1-1; no firm D call. The V end lost 2 bases, the J end lost 1 base, and 11 bases lay between the germline ends. The CDR3 has 15 amino acids. DNA of the CDR3: TGTGCCAGCAGTTTAACCCCTTCCCGGAACACTGAAGCTTTCTTT. It is translated as CASSLTPSRNTEAFF.

This clonotype was seen only a few times. This rearrangement joins TRBV6-5 to TRBJ2-5, with D perhaps being TRBD1 or TRBD2 (5 bases each). Germline lookup yields CDR1 MNHEY and CDR2 SVGAGI. The CDR3 runs 14 residues. Between the trimmed V and J ends, which lost 1 base and 4 bases, there was a span of 10 bases. CDR3 coding DNA: TGTGCCAGCAGTTACTGGGACCGATTAGAGACCCAGTACTTC. As protein: CASSYWDRLETQYF.

The chain joins TRBV3-1 to TRBJ2-3; 11 bases align to TRBD2. The germline V gene encodes CDR1 LGHDT and CDR2 YNNKEL (reference sequence). The CDR3 has 15 residues. V lost 2 bases and J lost 5; bases outside the gene matches: 3. The CDR3 region has the DNA TGTGCCAGCAGCCAAACTAGCGGGGGAGGAGATACGCAGTATTTT. Amino acids: CASSQTSGGGDTQYF.

This clonotype was detected only a few times. The V gene is TRBV5-1, the J gene TRBJ2-5; D remains unclear. In germline, CDR1 is SGHRS, CDR2 YFSETQ. V was cut by 2 bases and J by 5 bases, with 13 bases left in between. The CDR3 totals 14 residues. The CDR3 loop reads CASSFSLGYETQYF. The CDR3 DNA is TGCGCCAGCAGCTTTTCGCTGGGTTACGAGACCCAGTACTTC.

This clonotype was seen repeatedly, ten times or more. The chain recombines TRBV20-1 with TRBJ1-4, with unresolved D. V was clipped by 2 bases and J by 7 bases, with 14 bases between them. The germline V gene has CDR1 DFQATT and CDR2 SNEGSKA (reference sequence). There are 14 residues in the CDR3. CDR3 sequence reads: CSARHHRAVEKLFF. The DNA for the CDR3 is TGCAGTGCTAGACACCATAGGGCGGTTGAAAAACTGTTTTTT.

The J gene is TRBJ1-5, the V gene TRBV10-3; 7 bases line up with TRBD1. V shed 3 bases and J 0 bases; nucleotides not matched to a gene: 2. This CDR3 has 15 amino acids. The germline V gene encodes CDR1 ENHRY and CDR2 SYGVKD. The CDR3 spells CAISDPGGSNQPQHF. CDR3 bases: TGTGCCATCAGTGACCCAGGGGGTAGCAATCAGCCCCAGCATTTT.

This clonotype was detected a few times. The rearrangement links TRBV9 to TRBJ2-7, with 7 bases identical to TRBD1. This CDR3 has 14 amino acids. V lost 0 bases, J lost 2 bases, and 2 bases stayed unmatched. Germline V CDR1 and CDR2: SGDLS, YYNGEE. In DNA, the CDR3 is TGTGCCAGCAGCGTAGCCCAGGGGGCCTACGAGCAGTACTTC. This encodes CASSVAQGAYEQYF.

This chain connects TRBV9 to TRBJ1-6, with D possibly matching TRBD1 (6 bases). V was clipped by 3 bases and J by 8 bases, with 6 bases between them. This CDR3 has 12 residues. Germline V gives CDR1 SGDLS, CDR2 YYNGEE. In nucleotides, the CDR3 is TGTGCCAGCAGCGACAGGGATTCACCCCTCCACTTT. It yields the protein CASSDRDSPLHF.